These 10 T cell receptor beta chains were sequenced from one sample in a study of T cells expressing NK-cell markers. TCRdb re-called the 5' RACE reads; every CDR3 protein appears as one record, without DNA. This sample's table reports approximately 15,000 distinct CDR3 sequences. Specimen: blood T cells: a sorted CD56 or NKG2C T cell subset, CD4+ or CD8+ T cells, or bulk PBMC T cells (not recorded which). The receptor source for this set is a man aged 18 to 69 in good health.

The chain has TRBV15 and TRBJ2-6. CDR1 and CDR2 (germline): LNHNV, YYDKDF (reference sequence). The length of the CDR3 is 16 residues. CDR3 region: CATSREVGSGANVLTF.

The J gene is TRBJ1-3, the V gene TRBV7-9; TCRdb reports TRBD1, a call that lacks DNA to check it against. The CDR3 sequence is 15 residues long. Germline V gene lookup returns CDR1 SEHNR and CDR2 FQNEAQ (reference sequence). CDR3 in amino acids: CASSPGTGYGNTIYF.

The genes are TRBV5-4 and TRBJ2-5; TCRdb's D call, TRBD2, is unchecked because there is no DNA. Per germline, CDR1 SGHNT and CDR2 YYREEE (reference sequence). CDR3 length: 14 amino acids. The CDR3 is CASSLVSSQETQYF.

This chain links TRBV29-1 with TRBJ2-1; TCRdb's D gene call, TRBD1, goes unchecked for lack of DNA. Germline values: CDR1 SQVTM, CDR2 ANQGSEA. The CDR3 is 14 amino acids. The CDR3 sequence is CSAEDRFSYNEQFF.

This rearrangement joins TRBV7-9 to TRBJ1-2. CDR3 length: 13 residues. The germline gives CDR1 SEHNR, CDR2 FQNEAQ (reference sequence). This CDR3 is CASSLAWGGGYTF.

The rearrangement uses TRBV12-3 or TRBV12-4 and TRBJ2-3; the TRBD2 assignment by TCRdb is unverifiable without DNA. The CDR3 sequence is 14 residues long. The CDR3 loop is CASSPLAGQDTQYF.

The chain joins TRBV5-1 to TRBJ2-1; there is no DNA to check the TCRdb D call of TRBD2. CDR1 is SGHRS and CDR2 is YFSETQ in the germline V gene. The CDR3 is made up of 15 amino acids. The CDR3 region is CASSLGGGSYNEQFF.

CDR3 sequence: CASSLGIGNTQYF. This chain links TRBV5-1 with TRBJ2-3; TCRdb reports TRBD1, a call that lacks DNA to check it against. Germline CDR1 reads SGHRS; CDR2 reads YFSETQ. The CDR3 covers 13 residues.

The chain uses TRBV2 and TRBJ1-2. This CDR3 region has 11 residues. Germline CDR1 is SNHLY and CDR2 is FYNNEI. The CDR3 region is CASTPKRGYTF.

The chain recombines TRBV20-1 with TRBJ1-1. This CDR3 spans 12 amino acids. CDR1 is DFQATT and CDR2 is SNEGSKA in the germline V gene (reference sequence). CDR3 protein: CSAVPMRTEAFF.